Sequencing of this T cell receptor beta chain was carried out in a study of T cells expressing NK-cell markers (dated by TCRdb to about 2020). In the study overall: Roughly 8 donors provided sorted CD3+CD56+NKG2C+, CD3+CD56+NKG2C- and CD3+CD56-NKG2C+ T-cell subsets, whose TCR beta-chain repertoires were profiled. Seven of the eight sequenced donors were HCMV-seropositive and one was HCMV-seronegative. Randomly selected healthy volunteers, three men and five women, were used as the eight sequenced donors. Sequencing of the libraries produced 2 x 150 bp reads on Illumina HiSeq 2000/2500, MiSeq or NextSeq.

HCMV serostatus was determined by detecting HCMV-specific IgG in serum with a commercial ELISA kit. Peripheral blood mononuclear cells were isolated from blood by Ficoll density gradient centrifugation. Results and caveats for the whole study, not just this receptor: Whether the expanded NKG2C-expressing T cell clones were specific for HCMV antigens was left unclear. Those dominant clonotypes were again the most abundant among CD3+CD56-NKG2C+ cells in several donors, at roughly 25-60.1%. In a handful of donors, the dominant CD3+CD56+NKG2C+ clonotypes were among the top 10 CD8+ clonotypes and accounted for 1.0-7.0% of CD8+ T cells.

A remark on this clonotype: Its antigen has not been determined.

Sequencer: Illumina HiSeq 2000. TCR beta cDNA libraries were made by 5'RACE template switching that added a universal primer site and unique molecular identifiers. cDNA synthesis was primed from the TCR beta constant segment, followed by two successive PCR amplification steps. The authors processed their data as follows. Reads were demultiplexed and grouped by UMI with MIGEC, and clonotypes were assembled and quantified with MiTCR. To remove erroneous sequences, TCR cDNA sequences were retained only when supported by two or more reads. The tcR package was used for downstream repertoire analysis, and clonotypes were matched across fractions by CDR3 nucleotide sequence plus V segment. VDJmatch was used to annotate antigen specificity against VDJdb, with one amino acid substitution in CDR3 permitted. After the reads were reprocessed by TCRdb, one entry was made per CDR3 protein sequence, with no DNA. These V and J calls originate from TCRdb's pipeline instead of the authors' own analysis. The sample table includes about 260,000 distinct CDR3 sequences. Of the sample, roughly 4.2% falls within the top ten clones.

Based on the germline V gene (reference sequence), the CDR1 and CDR2 sequences are DFQATT and SNEGSKA. The cysteine opens and the phenylalanine closes a CDR3 of 12 amino acids. Only the protein is available. The specimen sequenced was blood T cells: a sorted CD56 or NKG2C T cell subset, CD4+ or CD8+ T cells, or bulk PBMC T cells (not recorded which). This TCR came from a woman between 18 and 70 years old in good health. The sequence links TRBV20-1 to TRBJ2-1; TCRdb's assignment of TRBD1 cannot be checked, as there is no DNA. The CDR3 in this case is CRAGARLDEQFF.